This T cell receptor beta chain was recovered during a study of blood T cell repertoires in COVID-19. Study background: Both acute and convalescent COVID-19 samples were obtained from the United States, Italy and Spain. T cells, B-cell-depleted T cells, or PBMCs provided the cDNA or gDNA that served as material.

Germline V gene sequence: CDR1 SGHTA, CDR2 FQGNSA. V was shortened by 9 bases and J by 5 bases, with 14 bases between the two germline ends. This CDR3 comprises 13 residues. In the original processing: Reference gene primers were amplified, and this amplification served to estimate nucleated cell counts. Some clones are missing from TCRdb's copy, which holds only in-frame ones; the method was immunoSEQ multiplex PCR. That table is the source of V, J and clone size, and D and trimming were worked out from the DNA. The sample gives about 180,000 clones, approximately 90% of which show up once; about 2.1% is in the top ten.

This sequence joins TRBV7-2 and TRBJ2-1; D perhaps matches TRBD2 (5 bases). The source is a man younger than 35 who had recovered from COVID-19. The sample consisted of peripheral blood. CDR3 sequence: CASGLPYDNEQFF. CDR3 sequence (DNA): TGTGCCAGTGGACTCCCTTACGACAATGAGCAGTTCTTC.